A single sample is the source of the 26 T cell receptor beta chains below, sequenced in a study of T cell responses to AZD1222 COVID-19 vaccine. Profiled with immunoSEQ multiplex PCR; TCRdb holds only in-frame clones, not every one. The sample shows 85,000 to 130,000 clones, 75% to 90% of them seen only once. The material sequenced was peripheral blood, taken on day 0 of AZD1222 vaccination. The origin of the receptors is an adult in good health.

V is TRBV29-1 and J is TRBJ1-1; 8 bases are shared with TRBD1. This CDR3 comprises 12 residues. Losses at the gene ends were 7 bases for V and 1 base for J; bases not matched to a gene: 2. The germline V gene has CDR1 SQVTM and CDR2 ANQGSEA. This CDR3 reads CSAGTGNTEAFF. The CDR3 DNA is TGCAGCGCCGGGACAGGGAACACTGAAGCTTTCTTT.

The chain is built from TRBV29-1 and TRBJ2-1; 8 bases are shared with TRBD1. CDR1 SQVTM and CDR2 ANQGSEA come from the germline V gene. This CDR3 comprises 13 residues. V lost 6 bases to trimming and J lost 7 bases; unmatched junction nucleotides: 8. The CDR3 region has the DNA TGCAGCGTATGGCAGGGGGCATCTAATGAGCAGTTCTTC. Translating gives CSVWQGASNEQFF.

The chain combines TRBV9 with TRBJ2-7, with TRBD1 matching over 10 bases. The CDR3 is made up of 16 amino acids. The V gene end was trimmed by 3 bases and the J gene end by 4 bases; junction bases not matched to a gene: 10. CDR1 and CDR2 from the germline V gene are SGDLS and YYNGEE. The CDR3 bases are TGTGCCAGCAGCGATAGACAGGGGGCCTTATCTTACGAGCAGTACTTC. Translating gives CASSDRQGALSYEQYF.

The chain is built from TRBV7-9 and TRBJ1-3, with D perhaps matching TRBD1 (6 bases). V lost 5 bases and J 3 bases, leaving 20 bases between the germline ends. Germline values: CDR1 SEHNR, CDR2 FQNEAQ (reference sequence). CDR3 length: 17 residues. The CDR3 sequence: CASSPWTVPMIGNTIYF. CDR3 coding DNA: TGTGCCAGCAGCCCATGGACAGTACCGATGATTGGAAACACCATATATTTT.

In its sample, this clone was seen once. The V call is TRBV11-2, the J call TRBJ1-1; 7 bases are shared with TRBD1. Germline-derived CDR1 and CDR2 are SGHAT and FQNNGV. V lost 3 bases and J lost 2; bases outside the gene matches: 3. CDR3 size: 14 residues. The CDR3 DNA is TGTGCCAGCAGCTTGAGACAGGGCAACACTGAAGCTTTCTTT. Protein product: CASSLRQGNTEAFF.

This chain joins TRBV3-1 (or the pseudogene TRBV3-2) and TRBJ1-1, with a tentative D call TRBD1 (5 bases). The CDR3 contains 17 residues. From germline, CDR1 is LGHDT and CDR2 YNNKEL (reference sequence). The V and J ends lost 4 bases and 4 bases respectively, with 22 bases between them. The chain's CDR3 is CASSLRPARGGSTEAFF. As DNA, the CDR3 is TGTGCCAGCAGCCTTCGACCGGCCCGGGGGGGAAGCACTGAAGCTTTCTTT.

CDR3 coding DNA: TGTGCCAGCAGCTTAGGGCTAGTGGGGGCGCGAAGCACAGATACGCAGTATTTT. It specifies CASSLGLVGARSTDTQYF. The rearrangement uses TRBV7-9 and TRBJ2-3; the D gene is possibly TRBD1 (6 bases). The CDR3 extends over 18 amino acids. Germline CDR1 is SEHNR and CDR2 is FQNEAQ (reference sequence). The V gene lost 1 base and the J gene lost 0 bases, with 17 bases spanning the gap.

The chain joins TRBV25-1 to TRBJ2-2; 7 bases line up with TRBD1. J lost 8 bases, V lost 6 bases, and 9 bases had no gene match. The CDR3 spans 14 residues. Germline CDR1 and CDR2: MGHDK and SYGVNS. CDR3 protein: CASRQGFNVGELFF. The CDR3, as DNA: TGTGCCAGCAGACAGGGGTTCAATGTGGGGGAGCTGTTTTTT. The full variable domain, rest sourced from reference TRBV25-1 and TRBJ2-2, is EADIYQTPRYLVIGTGKKITLECSQTMGHDKMYWYQQDPGMELHLIHYSYGVNSTEKGDLSSESTVSRIRTEHFPLTLESARPSHTSQYLCASRQGFNVGELFFGEGSRLTVL.

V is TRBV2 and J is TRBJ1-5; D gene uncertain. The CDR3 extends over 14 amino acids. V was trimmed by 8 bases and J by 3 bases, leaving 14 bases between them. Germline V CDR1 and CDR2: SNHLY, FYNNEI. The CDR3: CASERGSSNQPQHF. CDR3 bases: TGTGCCAGCGAGAGAGGGAGCTCCAATCAGCCCCAGCATTTT. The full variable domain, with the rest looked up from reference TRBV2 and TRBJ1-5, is EPEVTQTPSHQVTQMGQEVILRCVPISNHLYFYWYRQILGQKVEFLVSFYNNEISEKSEIFDDQFSVERPDGSNFTLKIRSTKLEDSAMYFCASERGSSNQPQHFGDGTRLSIL.

CDR3 loop: CASSLGAGGDQPQHF. As DNA, the CDR3 is TGTGCCAGCAGCTTAGGGGCAGGGGGAGATCAGCCCCAGCATTTT. This chain connects TRBV13 to TRBJ1-5; the match to TRBD1 covers 7 bases. V gave up 0 bases and J gave up 5 bases; unmatched junction bases: 4. Germline CDR1 reads PRHDT; CDR2 reads FYEKMQ (reference sequence). The CDR3 is 15 residues long. The full variable domain, in which reference TRBV13 and TRBJ1-5 provide the parts outside the CDR3, is AAGVIQSPRHLIKEKRETATLKCYPIPRHDTVYWYQQGPGQDPQFLISFYEKMQSDKGSIPDRFSAQQFSDYHSELNMSSLELGDSALYFCASSLGAGGDQPQHFGDGTRLSIL.

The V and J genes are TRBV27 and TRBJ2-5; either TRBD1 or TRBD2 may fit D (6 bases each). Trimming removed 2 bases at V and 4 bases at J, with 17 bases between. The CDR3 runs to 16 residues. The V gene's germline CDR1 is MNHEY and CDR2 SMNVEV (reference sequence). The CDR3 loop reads CASSLEGGGLRETQYF. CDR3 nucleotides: TGTGCCAGCAGTTTAGAGGGTGGGGGGCTACGAGAGACCCAGTACTTC.

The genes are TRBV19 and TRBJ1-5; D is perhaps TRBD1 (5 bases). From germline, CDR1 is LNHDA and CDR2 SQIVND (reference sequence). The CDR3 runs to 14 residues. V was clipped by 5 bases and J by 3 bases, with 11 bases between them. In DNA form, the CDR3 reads TGTGCCAGTAGTTTCCGGGACGCCAATCAGCCCCAGCATTTT. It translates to CASSFRDANQPQHF.

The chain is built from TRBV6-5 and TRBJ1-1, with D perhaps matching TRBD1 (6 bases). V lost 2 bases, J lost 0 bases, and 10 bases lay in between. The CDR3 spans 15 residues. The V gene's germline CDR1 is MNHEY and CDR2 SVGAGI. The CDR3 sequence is CASSYRGAMNTEAFF. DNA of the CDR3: TGTGCCAGCAGTTACCGGGGGGCGATGAACACTGAAGCTTTCTTT.

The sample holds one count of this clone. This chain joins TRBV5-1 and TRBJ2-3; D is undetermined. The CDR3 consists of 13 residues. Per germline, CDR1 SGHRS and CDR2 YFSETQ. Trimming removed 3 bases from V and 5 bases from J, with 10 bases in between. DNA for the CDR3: TGCGCCAGCAGCTCCCCCCCTAGAGATACGCAGTATTTT. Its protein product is CASSSPPRDTQYF.

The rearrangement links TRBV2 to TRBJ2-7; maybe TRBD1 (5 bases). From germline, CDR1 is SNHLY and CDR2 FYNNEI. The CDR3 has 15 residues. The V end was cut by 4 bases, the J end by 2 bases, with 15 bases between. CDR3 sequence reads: CASSVPGFLAYEQYF. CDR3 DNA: TGTGCCAGCAGTGTCCCAGGGTTCCTAGCCTACGAGCAGTACTTC.

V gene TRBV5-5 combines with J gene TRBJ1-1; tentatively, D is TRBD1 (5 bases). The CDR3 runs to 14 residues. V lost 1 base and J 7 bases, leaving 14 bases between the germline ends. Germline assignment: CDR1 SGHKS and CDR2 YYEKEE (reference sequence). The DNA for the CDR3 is TGTGCCAGCAGCTTGTTCCCAGGGTCCGATGAAGCTTTCTTT. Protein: CASSLFPGSDEAFF. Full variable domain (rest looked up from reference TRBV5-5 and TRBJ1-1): DAGVTQSPTHLIKTRGQQVTLRCSPISGHKSVSWYQQVLGQGPQFIFQYYEKEERGRGNFPDRFSARQFPNYSSELNVNALLLGDSALYLCASSLFPGSDEAFFGQGTRLTVV.

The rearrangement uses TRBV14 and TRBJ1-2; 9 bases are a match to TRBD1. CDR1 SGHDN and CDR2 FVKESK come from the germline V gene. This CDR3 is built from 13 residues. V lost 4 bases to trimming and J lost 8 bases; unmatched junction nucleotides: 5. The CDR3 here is CASSPRTGDGYTF. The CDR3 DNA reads TGTGCCAGCAGCCCCAGGACAGGGGACGGCTACACCTTC. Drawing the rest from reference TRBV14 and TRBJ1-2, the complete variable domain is EAGVTQFPSHSVIEKGQTVTLRCDPISGHDNLYWYRRVMGKEIKFLLHFVKESKQDESGMPNNRFLAERTGGTYSTLKVQPAELEDSGVYFCASSPRTGDGYTFGSGTRLTVV.

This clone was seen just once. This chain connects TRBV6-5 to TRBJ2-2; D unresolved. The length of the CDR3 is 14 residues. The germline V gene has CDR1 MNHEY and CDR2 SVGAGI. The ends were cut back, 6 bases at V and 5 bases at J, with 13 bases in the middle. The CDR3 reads CASSKQGYTGELFF. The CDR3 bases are TGTGCCAGCAGCAAGCAAGGGTATACCGGGGAGCTGTTTTTT.

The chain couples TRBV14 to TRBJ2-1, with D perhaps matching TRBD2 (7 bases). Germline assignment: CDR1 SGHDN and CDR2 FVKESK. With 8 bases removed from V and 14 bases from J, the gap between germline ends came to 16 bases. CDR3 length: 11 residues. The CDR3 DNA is TGTGCCAGCTCGTCCGGGGGGCTTGAGTTCTTC. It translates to CASSSGGLEFF.

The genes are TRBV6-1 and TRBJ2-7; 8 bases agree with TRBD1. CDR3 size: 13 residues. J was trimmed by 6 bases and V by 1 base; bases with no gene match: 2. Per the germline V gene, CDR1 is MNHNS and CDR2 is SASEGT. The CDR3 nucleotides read TGTGCCAGCAGTGAAGGGACAGGGTTCGAGCAGTACTTC. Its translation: CASSEGTGFEQYF.

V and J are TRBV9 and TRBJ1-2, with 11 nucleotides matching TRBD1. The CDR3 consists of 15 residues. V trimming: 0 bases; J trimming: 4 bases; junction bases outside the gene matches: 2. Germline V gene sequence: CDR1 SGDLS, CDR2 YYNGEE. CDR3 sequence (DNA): TGTGCCAGCAGCGTAGCCGGGACAGGGGGCTATGGCTACACCTTC. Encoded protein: CASSVAGTGGYGYTF.

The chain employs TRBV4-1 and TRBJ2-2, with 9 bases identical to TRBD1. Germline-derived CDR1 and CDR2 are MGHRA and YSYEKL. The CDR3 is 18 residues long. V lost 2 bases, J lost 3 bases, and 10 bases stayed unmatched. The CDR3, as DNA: TGCGCCAGCAGCCAAATCCCGGGACAGGGTGGAGACACCGGGGAGCTGTTTTTT. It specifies CASSQIPGQGGDTGELFF.

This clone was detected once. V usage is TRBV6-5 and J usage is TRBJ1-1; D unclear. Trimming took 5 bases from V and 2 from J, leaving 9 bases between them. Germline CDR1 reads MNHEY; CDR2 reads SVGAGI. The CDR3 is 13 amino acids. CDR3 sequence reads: CASSPDGNTEAFF. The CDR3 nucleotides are TGTGCCAGCAGTCCCGACGGAAACACTGAAGCTTTCTTT.

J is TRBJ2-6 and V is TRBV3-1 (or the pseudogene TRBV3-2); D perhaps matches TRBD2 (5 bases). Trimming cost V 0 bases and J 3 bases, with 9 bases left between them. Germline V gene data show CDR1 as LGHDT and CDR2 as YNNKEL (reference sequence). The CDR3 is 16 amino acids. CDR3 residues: CASSQERGSGANVLTF. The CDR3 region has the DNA TGTGCCAGCAGCCAAGAGCGAGGGAGTGGGGCCAACGTCCTGACTTTC.

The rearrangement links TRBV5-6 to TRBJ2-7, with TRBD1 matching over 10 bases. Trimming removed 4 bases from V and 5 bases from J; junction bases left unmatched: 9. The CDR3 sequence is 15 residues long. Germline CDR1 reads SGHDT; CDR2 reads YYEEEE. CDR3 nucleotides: TGTGCCAGCAGCAAAGGACAGGGGGTGTTTGACGAGCAGTACTTC. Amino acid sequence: CASSKGQGVFDEQYF.

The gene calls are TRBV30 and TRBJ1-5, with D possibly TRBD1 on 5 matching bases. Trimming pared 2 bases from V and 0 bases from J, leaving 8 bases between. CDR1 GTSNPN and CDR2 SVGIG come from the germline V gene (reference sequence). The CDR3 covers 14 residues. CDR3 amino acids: CAWSRGASNQPQHF. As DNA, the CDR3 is TGTGCCTGGAGTAGGGGAGCTAGCAATCAGCCCCAGCATTTT.